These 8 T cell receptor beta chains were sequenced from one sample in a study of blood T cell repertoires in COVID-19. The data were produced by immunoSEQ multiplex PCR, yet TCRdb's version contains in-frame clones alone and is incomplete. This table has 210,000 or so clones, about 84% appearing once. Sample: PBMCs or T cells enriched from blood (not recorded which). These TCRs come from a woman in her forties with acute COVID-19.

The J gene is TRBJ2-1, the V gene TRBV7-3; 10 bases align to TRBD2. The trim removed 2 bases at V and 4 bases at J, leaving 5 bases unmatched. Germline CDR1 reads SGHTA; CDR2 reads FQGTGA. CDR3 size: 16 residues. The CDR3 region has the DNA TGTGCCAGCAGCTTAGGAAGCGGGAGGGAATACAATGAGCAGTTCTTC. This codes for CASSLGSGREYNEQFF.

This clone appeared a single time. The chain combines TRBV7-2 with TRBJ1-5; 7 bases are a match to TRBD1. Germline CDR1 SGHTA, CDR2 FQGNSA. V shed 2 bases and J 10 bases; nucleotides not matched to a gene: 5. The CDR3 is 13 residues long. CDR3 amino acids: CASSLRDRGPQHF. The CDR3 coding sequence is TGTGCCAGCAGCTTAAGGGACAGAGGACCCCAGCATTTT.

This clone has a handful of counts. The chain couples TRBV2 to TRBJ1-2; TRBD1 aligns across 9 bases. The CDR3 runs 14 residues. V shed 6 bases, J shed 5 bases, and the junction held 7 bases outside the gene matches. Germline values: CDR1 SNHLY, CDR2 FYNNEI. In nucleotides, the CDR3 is TGTGCCAGCAGGGCCGGGGGACAGGGATATGGCTACACCTTC. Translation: CASRAGGQGYGYTF.

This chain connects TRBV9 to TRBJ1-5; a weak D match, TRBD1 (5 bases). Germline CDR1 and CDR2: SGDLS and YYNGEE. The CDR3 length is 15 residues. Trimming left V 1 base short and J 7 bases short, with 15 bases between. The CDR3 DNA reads TGTGCCAGCAGCGTAACCGGGCAGGGAACCCAGCCCCAGCATTTT. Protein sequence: CASSVTGQGTQPQHF.

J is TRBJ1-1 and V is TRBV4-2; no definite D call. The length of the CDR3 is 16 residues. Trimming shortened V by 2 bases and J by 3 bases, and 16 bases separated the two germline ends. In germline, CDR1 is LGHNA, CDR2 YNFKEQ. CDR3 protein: CASSQPEYGVDTEAFF. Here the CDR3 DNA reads TGTGCCAGCAGCCAACCCGAATACGGGGTGGACACTGAAGCTTTCTTT.

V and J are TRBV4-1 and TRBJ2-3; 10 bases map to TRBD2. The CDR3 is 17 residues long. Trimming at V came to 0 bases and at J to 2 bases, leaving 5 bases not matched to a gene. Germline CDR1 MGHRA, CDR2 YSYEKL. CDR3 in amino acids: CASSQEPSGGDTDTQYF. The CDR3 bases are TGCGCCAGCAGCCAAGAACCGAGCGGGGGGGACACAGATACGCAGTATTTT.

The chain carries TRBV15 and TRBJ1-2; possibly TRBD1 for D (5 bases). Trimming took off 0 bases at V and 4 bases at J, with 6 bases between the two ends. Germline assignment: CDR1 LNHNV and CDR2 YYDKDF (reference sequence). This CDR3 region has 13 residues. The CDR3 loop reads CATSRDTGYGYTF. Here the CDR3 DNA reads TGTGCCACCAGCAGAGATACAGGCTATGGCTACACCTTC. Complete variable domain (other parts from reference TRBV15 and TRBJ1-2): DAMVIQNPRYQVTQFGKPVTLSCSQTLNHNVMYWYQQKSSQAPKLLFHYYDKDFNNEADTPDNFQSRRPNTSFCFLDIRSPGLGDTAMYLCATSRDTGYGYTFGSGTRLTVV.

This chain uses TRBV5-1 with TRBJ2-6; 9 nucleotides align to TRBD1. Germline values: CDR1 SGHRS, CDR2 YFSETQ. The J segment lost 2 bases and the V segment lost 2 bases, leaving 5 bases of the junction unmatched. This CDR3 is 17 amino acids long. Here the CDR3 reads CASSFRQGVAGANVLTF. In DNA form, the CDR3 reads TGCGCCAGCAGCTTCCGACAGGGGGTAGCTGGGGCCAACGTCCTGACTTTC.